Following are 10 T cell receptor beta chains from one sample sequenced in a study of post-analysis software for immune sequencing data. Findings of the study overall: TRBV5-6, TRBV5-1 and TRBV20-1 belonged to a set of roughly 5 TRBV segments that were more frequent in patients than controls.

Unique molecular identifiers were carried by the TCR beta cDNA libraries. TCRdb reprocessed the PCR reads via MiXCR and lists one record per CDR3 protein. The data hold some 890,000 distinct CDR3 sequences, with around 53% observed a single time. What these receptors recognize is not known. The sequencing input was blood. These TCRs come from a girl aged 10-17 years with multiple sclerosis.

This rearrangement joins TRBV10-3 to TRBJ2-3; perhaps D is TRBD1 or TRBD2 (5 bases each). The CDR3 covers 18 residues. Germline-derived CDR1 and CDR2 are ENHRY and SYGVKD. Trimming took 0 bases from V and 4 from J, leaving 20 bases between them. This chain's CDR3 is CAISESMRGGIYADTQYF. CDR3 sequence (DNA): TGTGCCATCAGTGAGTCGATGAGGGGCGGCATCTACGCAGATACGCAGTATTTT.

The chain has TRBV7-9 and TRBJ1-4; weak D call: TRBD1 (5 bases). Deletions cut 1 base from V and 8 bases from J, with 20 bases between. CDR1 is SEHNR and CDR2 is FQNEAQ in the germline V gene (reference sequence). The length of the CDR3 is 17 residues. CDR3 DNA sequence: TGTGCCAGCAGCTTAGACCGGATAGGGTCAAGGGACGAAAAACTGTTTTTT. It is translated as CASSLDRIGSRDEKLFF.

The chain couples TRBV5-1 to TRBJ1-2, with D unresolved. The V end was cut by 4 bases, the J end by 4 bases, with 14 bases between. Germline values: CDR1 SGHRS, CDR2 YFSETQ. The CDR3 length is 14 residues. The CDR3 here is CASSPLGAVYGYTF. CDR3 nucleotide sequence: TGCGCCAGCAGCCCCCTCGGAGCAGTCTATGGCTACACCTTC.

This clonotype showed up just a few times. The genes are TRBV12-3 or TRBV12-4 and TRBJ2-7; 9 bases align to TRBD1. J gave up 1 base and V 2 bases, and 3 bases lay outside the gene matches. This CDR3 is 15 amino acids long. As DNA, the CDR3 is TGTGCCAGCAGTTTAAAGGGACAGGGTTCCTACGAGCAGTACTTC. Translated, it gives CASSLKGQGSYEQYF.

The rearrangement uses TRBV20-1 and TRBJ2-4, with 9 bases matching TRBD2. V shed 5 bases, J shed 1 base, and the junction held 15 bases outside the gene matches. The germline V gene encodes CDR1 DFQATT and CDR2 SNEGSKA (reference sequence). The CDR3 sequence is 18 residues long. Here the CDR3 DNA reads TGCAGTGCTGCCCCGGGGGCTAGCGGGATCGGTGCCAAAAACATTCAGTACTTC. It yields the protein CSAAPGASGIGAKNIQYF.

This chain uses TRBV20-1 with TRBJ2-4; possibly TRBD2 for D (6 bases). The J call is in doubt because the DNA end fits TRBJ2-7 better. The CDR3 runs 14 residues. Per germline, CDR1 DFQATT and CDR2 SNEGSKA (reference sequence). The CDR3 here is CSATTSTDSLEQYF. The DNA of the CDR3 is TGCAGTGCAACTACTAGCACTGACTCCCTCGAGCAGTACTTC.

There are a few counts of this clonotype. The CDR3 region has the DNA TGTGCCAGCAGCTCCCGCCCAGCGGGAGAGGATGAGCAGTTCTTC. Translation: CASSSRPAGEDEQFF. The rearrangement links TRBV7-3 to TRBJ2-1; TRBD2 matches at 8 bases. Trimming removed 4 bases from V and 8 bases from J; junction bases left unmatched: 10. The length of the CDR3 is 15 residues. Germline V gives CDR1 SGHTA, CDR2 FQGTGA.

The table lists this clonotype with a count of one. CDR3 coding DNA: TGTGCCAGCAACCTACTAGCGGCAGCTTCGTCCGAGCAGTTCTTC. This codes for CASNLLAAASSEQFF. The chain uses TRBV12-3 or TRBV12-4 and TRBJ2-1; 8 bases are shared with TRBD2. The V gene end was trimmed by 7 bases and the J gene end by 10 bases; junction bases not matched to a gene: 15. The CDR3 contains 15 residues.

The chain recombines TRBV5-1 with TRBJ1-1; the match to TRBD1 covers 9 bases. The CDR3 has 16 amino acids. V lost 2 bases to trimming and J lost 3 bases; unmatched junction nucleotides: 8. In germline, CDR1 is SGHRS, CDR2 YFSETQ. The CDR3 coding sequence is TGCGCCAGCAGCTTACAGGGGGCAATTGTAGACACTGAAGCTTTCTTT. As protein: CASSLQGAIVDTEAFF.

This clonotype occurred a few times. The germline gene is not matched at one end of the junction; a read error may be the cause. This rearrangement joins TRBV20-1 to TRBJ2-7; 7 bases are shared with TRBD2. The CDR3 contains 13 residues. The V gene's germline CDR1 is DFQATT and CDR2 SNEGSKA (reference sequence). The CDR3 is CSARPSGGSPQYF. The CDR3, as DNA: TGTAGTGCTAGACCTAGCGGTGGTTCGCCCCAGTACTTC.